The T cell receptor (beta chain) under discussion was sequenced for a study of blood T cell repertoires in COVID-19. In the source study's methods: By means of reference gene primer amplification, nucleated cell counts were estimated. Assay: immunoSEQ multiplex PCR; the TCRdb copy retains only in-frame clones and omits some. The V and J calls and clone size come from that table; D and trimming were worked out from the DNA. The repertoire holds 250,000 or so clones, with 83% as singletons. Trimming took 8 bases from V and 0 from J; bases not matched to a gene: 3. The germline gives CDR1 MNHEY, CDR2 SVGAGI. The CDR3 extends over 14 amino acids. Exposed enrollees had met someone with a PCR-confirmed or clinician-diagnosed COVID-19 case at some point within the 2 weeks before study entry.

This rearrangement joins TRBV6-5 to TRBJ2-3, with TRBD2 matching 9 bases. The sequence derives from a woman between 40 and 50 years old who had been exposed to COVID-19. Sequenced: PBMCs or T cells enriched from blood (not recorded which). CDR3 nucleotides: TGTGCCAGCGCGGGGGGGGGTAGCACAGATACGCAGTATTTT. It specifies CASAGGGSTDTQYF.